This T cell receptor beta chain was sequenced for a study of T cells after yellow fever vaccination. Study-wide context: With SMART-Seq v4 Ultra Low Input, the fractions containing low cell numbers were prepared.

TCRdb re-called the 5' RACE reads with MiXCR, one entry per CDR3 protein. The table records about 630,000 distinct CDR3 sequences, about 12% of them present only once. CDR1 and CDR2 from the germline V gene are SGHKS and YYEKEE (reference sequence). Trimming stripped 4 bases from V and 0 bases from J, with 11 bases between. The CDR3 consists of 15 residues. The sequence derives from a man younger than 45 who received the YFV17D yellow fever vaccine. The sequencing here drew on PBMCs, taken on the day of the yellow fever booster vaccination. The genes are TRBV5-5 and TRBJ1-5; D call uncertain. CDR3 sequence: CASSESGYSNQPQHF. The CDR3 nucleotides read TGTGCCAGCAGCGAATCCGGGTATAGCAATCAGCCCCAGCATTTT.